The clone carrying this TCR beta chain was recorded at least ten times. The antigen is undetermined. Sample barcodes and UMIs were carried by the TCR alpha and TCR beta cDNA libraries that 5'RACE generated with constant-segment primers. TCRdb reprocessed the 5' RACE reads with MiXCR, giving one entry per CDR3 protein. This table has roughly 300,000 distinct CDR3 sequences, roughly 8.2% appearing once. This sample was included in a study of T-cell memory formation after mild COVID-19. For the study at large: Among the donors, TCR clusters were largely specific to each donor. General observations from the study: For second-wave clones that peaked at day 37, SARS-CoV-2 specificity went unverified. Contracting CD4+ clones lay largely in CM and EM, with CD8+ ones residing in EMRA.

The CDR3 has 15 amino acids. Germline lookup yields CDR1 SGHRS and CDR2 YFSETQ. V dropped 4 bases and J dropped 8 bases, with 19 bases sitting between them. What was sequenced was PBMCs or a T cell subset sorted from them (not recorded which). The source of this sequence is a man aged 18 to 30 who had mild COVID-19 (a few samples of this study predate the infection). Cell type and time point are not known. The chain combines TRBV5-1 with TRBJ2-1; D gene uncertain. The CDR3 nucleotides read TGCGCCAGCAGCACGTCGCCTAGAGGCGTGGATGAGCAGTTCTTC. It translates to CASSTSPRGVDEQFF.